Listed here are 2 T cell receptor beta chains from one sample, sequenced in a study of post-analysis software for immune sequencing data. Study findings and constraints: Four to six TRBV segments were significantly more frequent in patients than in controls. TRBV5-6, TRBV5-1 and TRBV20-1 were among these segments.

Built from TCR beta cDNA, the libraries had unique molecular identifiers in them. TCRdb re-analysed the PCR reads in MiXCR, keeping a single row per CDR3 protein. Of roughly 540,000 distinct CDR3 sequences in the sample, roughly 34% were seen once. Their target antigens are unknown. Input material: blood. These receptors originate from a girl under 18 with multiple sclerosis.

Note on this clonotype: The junction differs from germline at one of its ends, possibly a read error. This rearrangement joins TRBV29-1 to TRBJ1-1; 8 bases line up with TRBD1. Germline V gene data show CDR1 as SQVTM and CDR2 as ANQGSEA. This CDR3 region has 19 residues. The CDR3 coding sequence is TGCAGCGTTGAAGTTGCGAGGACAGGGAGGGGGTGGACGAACACTGAAGCTTGCTTT. It encodes CSVEVARTGRGWTNTEACF.

In this sample, this clonotype turned up once. The chain joins TRBV28 to TRBJ2-7, with D possibly TRBD1 on 5 matching bases. The J call is doubtful: the DNA matches TRBJ2-5 better. The CDR3 covers 14 residues. CDR1 MDHEN and CDR2 SYDVKM come from the germline V gene. This CDR3 is CASSFSRVGETQYF. DNA for the CDR3: TGTGCCAGCAGTTTTTCCAGGGTCGGTGAGACCCAGTACTTC.